This T cell receptor (beta chain) was captured by sequencing in a study of blood T cell repertoires in COVID-19. Sequencing used immunoSEQ multiplex PCR; TCRdb keeps in-frame clones, though not all of them. The top ten clones hold roughly a tenth of a sample with 150,000 to 200,000 clones, 80% to 90% of them seen once. The CDR3 has 13 residues. CDR1 is GTSNPN and CDR2 is SVGIG in the germline V gene (reference sequence). V lost 1 base to trimming and J lost 3 bases; unmatched junction nucleotides: 3. The chain has TRBV30 and TRBJ2-7; 7 bases map to TRBD2. The TCR comes from a human donor in a cohort sampled during active COVID-19. Sequencing was carried out using peripheral blood. The CDR3 is CAWSGPSGYEQYF. CDR3 nucleotides: TGTGCCTGGAGTGGCCCTAGCGGCTACGAGCAGTACTTC.